Following are 26 T cell receptor beta chains from one sample sequenced in a study of blood T cell repertoires in COVID-19. TCRdb's copy holds only in-frame clones and misses some; the assay was immunoSEQ multiplex PCR. The sample records 430,000 or so clones, 70% to 90% being singletons. Sequencing used PBMCs or T cells enriched from blood (not recorded which). The origin of the receptors is a woman under 30 who had been exposed to COVID-19.

This clone appeared a single time. The rearrangement joins TRBV28 to TRBJ1-4, with 9 bases matching TRBD1. The germline V gene has CDR1 MDHEN and CDR2 SYDVKM. The CDR3 extends over 17 amino acids. J lost 7 bases, V lost 7 bases, and 16 bases had no gene match. CDR3 DNA: TGTGCCAGCACTAGAAGGGTCAACAGGGGGCGAGGTGAAAAACTGTTTTTT. This encodes CASTRRVNRGRGEKLFF.

This clone occurred once. This specimen includes other DNA sequences encoding the same CDR3. The chain is built from TRBV5-6 and TRBJ1-2; 11 bases align to TRBD1. The V and J ends lost 5 bases and 4 bases, in that order; junction bases with no gene match: 4. The V gene's germline CDR1 is SGHDT and CDR2 YYEEEE. This CDR3 region has 14 residues. The CDR3 DNA sequence: TGTGCCAGCAGTTCCGGGACAGGGGGCTATGGCTACACCTTC. Its translation is CASSSGTGGYGYTF.

This clone was recorded a few times. The gene calls are TRBV4-3 and TRBJ2-3, with TRBD2 matching over 8 bases. V was clipped by 3 bases and J by 5 bases; unmatched bases: 1. Germline assignment: CDR1 LGHNA and CDR2 YSLEER. The CDR3 has 13 amino acids. The CDR3 protein is CASSQAGGDTQYF. The DNA of the CDR3 is TGCGCCAGCAGCCAGGCGGGGGGAGATACGCAGTATTTT.

The V call is TRBV4-3, the J call TRBJ1-3; 7 bases are a match to TRBD1. J was trimmed by 3 bases and V by 0 bases; bases with no gene match: 2. Per the germline V gene, CDR1 is LGHNA and CDR2 is YSLEER. CDR3 length: 15 residues. CDR3 in amino acids: CASSQEQGSGNTIYF. The CDR3 nucleotides read TGCGCCAGCAGCCAAGAACAGGGGAGTGGAAACACCATATATTTT.

The DNA for the CDR3 is TGCGCCAGCAGCTTGGCAGGGGATTACTACGAGCAGTACTTC. It codes for CASSLAGDYYEQYF. The chain links TRBV5-1 to TRBJ2-7; TRBD1 might be the D (6 bases). This CDR3 region has 14 residues. Germline V gene lookup returns CDR1 SGHRS and CDR2 YFSETQ. V lost 0 bases and J 3 bases, leaving 10 bases between the germline ends.

The chain employs TRBV6-1 and TRBJ1-5; D ambiguous. Germline CDR1 is MNHNS and CDR2 is SASEGT. The CDR3 consists of 12 residues. Trimming took 2 bases from V and 9 from J, leaving 8 bases between them. The CDR3 loop reads CASSEPGRPQHF. The DNA for the CDR3 is TGTGCCAGCAGTGAACCGGGGAGGCCCCAGCATTTT.

The chain recombines TRBV9 with TRBJ1-2; D is perhaps TRBD1 (6 bases). V gave up 4 bases and J gave up 6 bases, with 10 bases separating them. Germline CDR1 SGDLS, CDR2 YYNGEE. The CDR3 has 12 amino acids. The CDR3 region is CASSSRQDGYTF. The CDR3 coding sequence is TGTGCCAGCAGCTCTAGACAGGATGGCTACACCTTC.

About this clone: Other DNA sequences in this sample translate to the same CDR3. This chain uses TRBV29-1 with TRBJ1-1; tentatively, D is TRBD1 (5 bases). Trimming removed 4 bases from V and 2 bases from J, with 8 bases in between. From germline, CDR1 is SQVTM and CDR2 ANQGSEA. This CDR3 is 12 amino acids long. The CDR3, as DNA: TGCAGCGTTGGTCAGGGCAACACTGAAGCTTTCTTT. Its translation: CSVGQGNTEAFF.

This sequence joins TRBV11-1 and TRBJ1-1; possible D gene TRBD1, 5 bases. The CDR3 length is 13 residues. Looked up from germline, CDR1 is SGHAT and CDR2 is FQDESV (reference sequence). V lost 6 bases and J lost 7, with 15 bases in between. The CDR3 reads CASSYPGLGEAFF. Here the CDR3 DNA reads TGTGCCAGCAGTTACCCGGGACTGGGTGAAGCTTTCTTT.

The CDR3 coding sequence is TGTGCCAGCAGAACAAGGGGGACAGGGGTGGGCGGCTACACCTTC. It codes for CASRTRGTGVGGYTF. The chain links TRBV3-1 (or the pseudogene TRBV3-2) to TRBJ1-2; 10 bases map to TRBD1. Germline V gene sequence: CDR1 LGHDT, CDR2 YNNKEL (reference sequence). Trimming cost V 6 bases and J 8 bases; bases outside gene matches: 12. This CDR3 comprises 15 residues.

The chain uses TRBV7-9 and TRBJ2-3; D not resolved. Germline loops: CDR1 SEHNR, CDR2 FQNEAQ (reference sequence). V was trimmed by 0 bases and J by 0 bases, leaving 13 bases between them. The CDR3 covers 17 residues. The CDR3 protein is CASSLAISRESTDTQYF. For the CDR3, the DNA is TGTGCCAGCAGCTTAGCGATCTCTCGCGAGAGCACAGATACGCAGTATTTT.

The chain combines TRBV5-1 with TRBJ2-3; 9 bases fit TRBD2. V lost 4 bases to trimming and J lost 6 bases; unmatched junction nucleotides: 15. This CDR3 is 17 amino acids long. The germline CDR1 and CDR2 sequences are SGHRS and YFSETQ. CDR3 nucleotides: TGCGCCAGCAGCGGGATTTTAGCGGGAGTAGGTCGGGATACGCAGTATTTT. Translated, it gives CASSGILAGVGRDTQYF.

The chain joins TRBV29-1 to TRBJ1-1, with 9 bases aligning to TRBD1. The CDR3 is 11 amino acids. Germline loops: CDR1 SQVTM, CDR2 ANQGSEA. The junction had 1 base not matched to a gene; V was cut back by 3 bases and J by 8 bases. CDR3 sequence reads: CSVDGQGEAFF. CDR3 coding DNA: TGCAGCGTTGACGGACAGGGGGAAGCTTTCTTT.

The gene calls are TRBV6-4 and TRBJ1-2; D is undetermined. There are 12 residues in the CDR3. The germline gives CDR1 MRHNA, CDR2 SNTAGT. V was shortened by 2 bases and J by 10 bases, with 11 bases between the two germline ends. CDR3 sequence (DNA): TGTGCCAGCAGTGACGGGCGATCACTCTACACCTTC. This gives the protein CASSDGRSLYTF.

This clone has only one observation. The rearrangement joins TRBV19 to TRBJ1-5; weak D call: TRBD1 (6 bases). V lost 7 bases and J 4 bases, leaving 14 bases between the germline ends. Germline V gene sequence: CDR1 LNHDA, CDR2 SQIVND (reference sequence). This CDR3 is built from 14 residues. The CDR3 coding sequence is TGTGCCAGTAAGTCAGGGGTCGAGAATCAGCCCCAGCATTTT. Translating gives CASKSGVENQPQHF.

This rearrangement joins TRBV7-8 to TRBJ2-5, with 13 bases lining up with TRBD2. The CDR3 covers 16 residues. Germline values: CDR1 SGHVS, CDR2 FQNEAQ. V shed 5 bases, J shed 5 bases, and the junction held 8 bases outside the gene matches. CDR3 sequence (DNA): TGTGCCAGCAGCCCGCGGACTAGCGGGAGTTGGGAGACCCAGTACTTC. Protein: CASSPRTSGSWETQYF.

The chain uses TRBV12-3 or TRBV12-4 and TRBJ1-1; D is undetermined. The CDR3 covers 13 residues. V shed 4 bases and J shed 1 base, with 7 bases lying between them. CDR3 in amino acids: CASSSLQNTEAFF. CDR3 coding DNA: TGTGCCAGCAGTTCTTTACAGAACACTGAAGCTTTCTTT.

V is TRBV27 and J is TRBJ1-2; 12 bases agree with TRBD1. The V and J ends lost 0 bases and 7 bases, in that order; junction bases with no gene match: 27. The length of the CDR3 is 23 residues. CDR1 is MNHEY and CDR2 is SMNVEV in the germline V gene (reference sequence). The CDR3 protein is CASSLSVRIDSGTGGAGSSGYTF. CDR3 in DNA: TGTGCCAGCAGTTTATCTGTTCGAATAGATAGTGGGACAGGGGGCGCGGGGTCTAGTGGCTACACCTTC.

The J gene is TRBJ1-5, the V gene TRBV4-2; D not certain. The ends were cut back, 1 base at V and 7 bases at J, with 17 bases in the middle. CDR3 length: 16 amino acids. Germline V gene lookup returns CDR1 LGHNA and CDR2 YNFKEQ. For the CDR3, the DNA is TGTGCCAGCAGCCAAGTTAGTCGGGGTGAGGGACAGCCCCAGCATTTT. It codes for CASSQVSRGEGQPQHF.

The chain couples TRBV7-2 to TRBJ2-7; the match to TRBD2 covers 8 bases. Germline assignment: CDR1 SGHTA and CDR2 FQGNSA. Trimming took 5 bases from V and 7 from J; bases not matched to a gene: 7. The CDR3 is 13 residues long. CDR3 loop: CASSPSGGWEQYF. The CDR3 DNA sequence: TGTGCCAGCAGCCCCTCGGGAGGGTGGGAGCAGTACTTC.

The chain joins TRBV24-1 to TRBJ2-3; 11 bases fit TRBD2. Losses at the gene ends were 4 bases for V and 4 bases for J; bases not matched to a gene: 12. The CDR3 is 18 residues long. The germline gives CDR1 KGHDR, CDR2 SFDVKD. CDR3 region: CATSEGFSSGRLPDTQYF. The CDR3, as DNA: TGTGCCACCAGTGAGGGCTTCTCTAGCGGGAGGTTGCCAGATACGCAGTATTTT.

This chain joins TRBV7-2 and TRBJ2-1; D possibly corresponds to TRBD2 (6 bases). CDR3 length: 16 residues. The germline V gene has CDR1 SGHTA and CDR2 FQGNSA. With 5 bases removed from V and 9 bases from J, the gap between germline ends came to 23 bases. CDR3 sequence: CASSTRRGGLRAEQFF. The CDR3 nucleotides are TGTGCCAGCAGCACCAGGCGGGGCGGCCTGCGTGCTGAGCAGTTCTTC. The complete variable domain, with remaining parts taken from reference TRBV7-2 and TRBJ2-1, reads GAGVSQSPSNKVTEKGKDVELRCDPISGHTALYWYRQSLGQGLEFLIYFQGNSAPDKSGLPSDRFSAERTGGSVSTLTIQRTQQEDSAVYLCASSTRRGGLRAEQFFGPGTRLTVL.

This clone was detected only a few times. This sequence joins TRBV10-2 and TRBJ1-2; TRBD1 aligns across 7 bases. CDR1 and CDR2 (germline): WSHSY, SAAADI. This CDR3 is built from 14 residues. The V and J ends lost 7 bases and 3 bases, in that order; junction bases with no gene match: 8. CDR3 sequence: CASTPTGWDYGYTF. The CDR3 region has the DNA TGCGCCAGCACCCCGACAGGGTGGGACTATGGCTACACCTTC.

V and J are TRBV27 and TRBJ2-7, with D perhaps matching TRBD1 (5 bases). Germline assignment: CDR1 MNHEY and CDR2 SMNVEV (reference sequence). CDR3 length: 14 amino acids. The ends were cut back, 5 bases at V and 5 bases at J, with 16 bases in the middle. The CDR3 loop reads CASSLTPTGNEQYF. The CDR3 DNA follows: TGTGCCAGCAGTCTAACCCCAACAGGAAACGAGCAGTACTTC.

The chain is built from TRBV7-8 and TRBJ2-2, with 13 bases matching TRBD2. The CDR3 length is 17 residues. V lost 3 bases and J lost 6; bases outside the gene matches: 7. Germline lookup yields CDR1 SGHVS and CDR2 FQNEAQ. The CDR3 region has the DNA TGTGCCAGCAGCTTGGGACTAGCGGGACGAGGTTCCGGGGAGCTGTTTTTT. This translates into CASSLGLAGRGSGELFF.

The V and J genes are TRBV29-1 and TRBJ1-1; tentatively, D is TRBD1 (5 bases). The germline gives CDR1 SQVTM, CDR2 ANQGSEA. Trimming removed 5 bases from V and 4 bases from J, with 11 bases in between. The CDR3 consists of 12 residues. CDR3 nucleotide sequence: TGCAGCGTTTCCCTCGGGGGCACTGAAGCTTTCTTT. It specifies CSVSLGGTEAFF.